This TCR beta chain was sequenced in a study of shared clonotypes between healthy human individuals. It was approximately 280 ng DNA, around 30,000 T cell genomes, that went into each replicate PCR of unsorted PBMC. The assay was immunoSEQ multiplex PCR, and TCRdb's table has in-frame clones only and misses some. The sample shows hundreds of thousands of clones, roughly 77% of them seen only once. V was cut by 4 bases and J by 4 bases, with 8 bases left in between. CDR1 is LNHNV, CDR2 YYDKDF, per germline (reference sequence). The CDR3 length is 12 residues. The sequencing input was PBMCs. The chain joins TRBV15 to TRBJ2-7, with D perhaps TRBD2 (6 bases). This receptor was identified in a woman aged 35 to 49 in good health. Some clones in this sample may be carry-over from other donors' samples. The CDR3 DNA sequence: TGTGCCACCAGCACCGCGGGATACGAGCAGTACTTC. Its protein is CATSTAGYEQYF.